This T cell receptor (beta chain) was captured in a study of blood T cell repertoires in COVID-19. About the study: Whether acute or convalescent, the COVID-19 samples came from the United States, Italy and Spain. T cells, B-cell-depleted T cells, or PBMCs provided the cDNA or gDNA that served as material.

The V end was cut by 4 bases, the J end by 4 bases, with 20 bases between. CDR1 is LGHNA and CDR2 is YNFKEQ in the germline V gene. This CDR3 region has 17 residues. Source study methods: By means of reference gene primer amplification, nucleated cell counts were estimated. This table comes from immunoSEQ multiplex PCR, and its TCRdb copy is limited to in-frame clones, with some not included. The DNA was the basis for D and trimming; V, J and clone size are from that table. The repertoire includes more than 9,500 clones, roughly 91% of them detected once, and roughly 22% sits in the top ten. This chain uses TRBV4-2 with TRBJ2-1, with a weak D call TRBD2 (5 bases). The receptor comes from a woman between 55 and 75 years old with active COVID-19. The sample consisted of peripheral blood. The DNA of the CDR3 is TGTGCCAGCAGCCCCCTAATGCGGCTAGCCGGTTACAATGAGCAGTTCTTC. Translating it yields CASSPLMRLAGYNEQFF.